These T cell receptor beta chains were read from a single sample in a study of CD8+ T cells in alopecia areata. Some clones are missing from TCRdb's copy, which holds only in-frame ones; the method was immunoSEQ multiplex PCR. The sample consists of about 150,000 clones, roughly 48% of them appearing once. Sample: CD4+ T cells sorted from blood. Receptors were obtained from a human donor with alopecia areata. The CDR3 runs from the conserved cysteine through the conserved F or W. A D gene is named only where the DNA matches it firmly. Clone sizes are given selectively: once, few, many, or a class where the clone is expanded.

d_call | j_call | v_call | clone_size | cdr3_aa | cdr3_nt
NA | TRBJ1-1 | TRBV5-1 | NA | CASSWATLNTEAFF | TGCGCCAGCAGTTGGGCGACACTGAACACTGAAGCTTTCTTT
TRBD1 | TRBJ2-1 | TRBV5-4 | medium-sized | CASSLVVTGLNEQFF | TGTGCCAGCAGCTTGGTAGTGACAGGGCTCAATGAGCAGTTCTTC
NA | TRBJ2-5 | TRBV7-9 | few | CASSLGTEKQETQYF | TGTGCCAGCAGCTTGGGGACGGAAAAGCAAGAGACCCAGTACTTC
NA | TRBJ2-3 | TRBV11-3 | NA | CASSLSLTSTDTQYF | TGTGCCAGCAGCTTATCCCTGACTAGCACAGATACGCAGTATTTT
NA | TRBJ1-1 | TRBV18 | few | CASSPRETEAFF | TGTGCCAGCTCACCACGGGAAACTGAAGCTTTCTTT
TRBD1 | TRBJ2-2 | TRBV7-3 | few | CASSRDRTDAGELFF | TGTGCCAGCAGCCGGGACAGGACAGATGCCGGGGAGCTGTTTTTT
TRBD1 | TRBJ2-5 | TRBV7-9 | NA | CASSYGQGGGETQYF | TGTGCCAGCAGCTACGGACAGGGAGGTGGAGAGACCCAGTACTTC
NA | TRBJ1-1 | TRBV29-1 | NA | CSVGTFAEAFF | TGCAGCGTGGGGACGTTCGCTGAAGCTTTCTTT
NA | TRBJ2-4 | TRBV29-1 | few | CSVVVLAKNIQYF | TGCAGCGTCGTGGTCTTAGCCAAAAACATTCAGTACTTC
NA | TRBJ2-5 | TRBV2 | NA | CASNRIQETQYF | TGTGCCAGTAACAGAATACAAGAGACCCAGTACTTC
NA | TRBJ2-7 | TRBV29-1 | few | CSVVRGGGSYEQYF | TGCAGCGTTGTTAGGGGAGGGGGCTCCTACGAGCAGTACTTC
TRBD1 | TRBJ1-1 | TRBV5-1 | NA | CASKRDRGPNTEAFF | TGCGCCAGCAAGAGGGACAGGGGACCGAACACTGAAGCTTTCTTT
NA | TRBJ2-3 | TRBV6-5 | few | CASSYSWAGTDTQYF | TGTGCCAGCAGTTACTCGTGGGCTGGCACAGATACGCAGTATTTT
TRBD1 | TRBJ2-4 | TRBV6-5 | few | CASSYDRVKNIQYF | TGTGCCAGCAGTTACGACAGGGTCAAAAACATTCAGTACTTC
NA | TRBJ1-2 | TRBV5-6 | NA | CASSTDSWARGYTF | TGTGCCAGCAGTACCGATTCCTGGGCGAGGGGCTACACCTTC
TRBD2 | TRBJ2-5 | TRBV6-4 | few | CASRVAGGGETQYF | TGTGCCAGCAGGGTAGCGGGAGGAGGAGAGACCCAGTACTTC